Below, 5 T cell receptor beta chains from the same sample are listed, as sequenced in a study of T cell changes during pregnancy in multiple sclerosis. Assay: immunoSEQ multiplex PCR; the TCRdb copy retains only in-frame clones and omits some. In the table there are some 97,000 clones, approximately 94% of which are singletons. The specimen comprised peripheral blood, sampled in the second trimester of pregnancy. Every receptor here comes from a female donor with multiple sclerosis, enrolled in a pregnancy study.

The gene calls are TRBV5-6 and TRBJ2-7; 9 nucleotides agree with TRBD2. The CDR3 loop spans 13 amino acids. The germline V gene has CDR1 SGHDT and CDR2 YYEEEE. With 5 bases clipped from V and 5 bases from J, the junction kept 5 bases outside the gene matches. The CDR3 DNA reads TGTGCCAGCAGAGCGGGGGGCAGCCACGAGCAGTACTTC. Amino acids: CASRAGGSHEQYF. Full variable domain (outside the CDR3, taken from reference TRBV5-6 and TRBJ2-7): DAGVTQSPTHLIKTRGQQVTLRCSPKSGHDTVSWYQQALGQGPQFIFQYYEEEERQRGNFPDRFSGHQFPNYSSELNVNALLLGDSALYLCASRAGGSHEQYFGPGTRLTVT.

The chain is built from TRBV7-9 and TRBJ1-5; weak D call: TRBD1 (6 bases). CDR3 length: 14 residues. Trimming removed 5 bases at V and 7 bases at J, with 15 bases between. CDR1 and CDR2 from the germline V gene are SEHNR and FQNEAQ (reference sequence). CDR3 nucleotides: TGTGCCAGCAGCCCTTGGGGGGGCTCCCAGCCCCAGCATTTT. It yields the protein CASSPWGGSQPQHF.

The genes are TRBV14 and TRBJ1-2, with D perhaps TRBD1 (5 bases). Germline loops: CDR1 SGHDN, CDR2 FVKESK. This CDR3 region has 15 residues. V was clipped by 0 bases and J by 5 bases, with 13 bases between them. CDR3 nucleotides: TGTGCCAGCAGCCAAGATCCGGCAGGGATATATGGCTACACCTTC. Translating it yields CASSQDPAGIYGYTF.

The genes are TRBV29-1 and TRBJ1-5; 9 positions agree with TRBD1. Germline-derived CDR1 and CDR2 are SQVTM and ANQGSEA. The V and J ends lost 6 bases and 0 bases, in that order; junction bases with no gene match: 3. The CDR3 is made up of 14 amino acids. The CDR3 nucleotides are TGCAGCGTCGGGACAGGGAATAGCAATCAGCCCCAGCATTTT. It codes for CSVGTGNSNQPQHF.

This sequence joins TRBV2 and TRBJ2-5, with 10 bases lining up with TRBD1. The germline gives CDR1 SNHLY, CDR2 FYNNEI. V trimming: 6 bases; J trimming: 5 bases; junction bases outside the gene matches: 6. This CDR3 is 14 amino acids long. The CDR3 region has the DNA TGTGCCAGCAGAAGGGACAGGGGATGGGAGACCCAGTACTTC. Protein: CASRRDRGWETQYF.